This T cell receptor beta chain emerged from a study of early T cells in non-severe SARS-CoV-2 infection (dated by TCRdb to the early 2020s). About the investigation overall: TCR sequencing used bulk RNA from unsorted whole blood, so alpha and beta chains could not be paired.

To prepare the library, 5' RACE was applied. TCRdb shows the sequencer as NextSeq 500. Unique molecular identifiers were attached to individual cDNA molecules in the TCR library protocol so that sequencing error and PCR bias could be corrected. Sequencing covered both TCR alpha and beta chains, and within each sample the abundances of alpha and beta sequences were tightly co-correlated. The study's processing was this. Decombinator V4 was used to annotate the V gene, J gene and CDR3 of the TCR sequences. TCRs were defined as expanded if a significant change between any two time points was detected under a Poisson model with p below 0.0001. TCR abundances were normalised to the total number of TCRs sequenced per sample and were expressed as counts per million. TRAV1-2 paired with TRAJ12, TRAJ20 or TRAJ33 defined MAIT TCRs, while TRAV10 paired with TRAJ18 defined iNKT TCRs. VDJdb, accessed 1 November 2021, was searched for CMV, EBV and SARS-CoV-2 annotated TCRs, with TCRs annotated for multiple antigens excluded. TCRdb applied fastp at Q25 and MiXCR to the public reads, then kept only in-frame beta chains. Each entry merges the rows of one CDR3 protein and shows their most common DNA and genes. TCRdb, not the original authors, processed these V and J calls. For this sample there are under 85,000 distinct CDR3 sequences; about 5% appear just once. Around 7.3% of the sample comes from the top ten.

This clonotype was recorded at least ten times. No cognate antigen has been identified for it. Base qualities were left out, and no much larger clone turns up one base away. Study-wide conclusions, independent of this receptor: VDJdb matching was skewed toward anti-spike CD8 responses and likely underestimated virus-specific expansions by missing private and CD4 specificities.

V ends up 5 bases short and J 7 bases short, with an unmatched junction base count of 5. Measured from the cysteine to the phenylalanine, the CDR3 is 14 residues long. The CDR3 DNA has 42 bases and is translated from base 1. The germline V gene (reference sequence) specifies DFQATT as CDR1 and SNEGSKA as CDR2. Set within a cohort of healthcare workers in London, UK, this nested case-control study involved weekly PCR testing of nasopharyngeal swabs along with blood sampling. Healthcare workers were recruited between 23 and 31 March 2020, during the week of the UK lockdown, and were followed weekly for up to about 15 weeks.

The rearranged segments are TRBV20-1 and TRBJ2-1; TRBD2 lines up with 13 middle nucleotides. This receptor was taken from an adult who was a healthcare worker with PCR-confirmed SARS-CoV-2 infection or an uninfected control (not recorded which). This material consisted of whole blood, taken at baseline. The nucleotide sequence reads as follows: TGCAGTGCTCAAAGGACTAGCGGGAGTAATGAGCAGTTCTTC. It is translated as CSAQRTSGSNEQFF.